The present entry profiles one T cell receptor beta chain with its context. This sample stems from a study of blood T cell repertoires in COVID-19. Study-level background: Specimens from acute and convalescent COVID-19 originated in the United States, Italy and Spain. The analysed material was cDNA or gDNA that came from T cells, B-cell-depleted T cells, or PBMCs.

Trimming took off 4 bases at V and 2 bases at J, with 14 bases between the two ends. CDR1 and CDR2 (germline): SGHRS, YFSETQ. The CDR3 length is 15 residues. Produced via immunoSEQ multiplex PCR; TCRdb's table is partial and in-frame only. The sample includes 100,000 to 150,000 clones, 88% seen only once; the top ten take approximately 8.1%. The TCR comes from a man aged 50 to 59 with acute or convalescent COVID-19. The specimen was peripheral blood. This chain joins TRBV5-1 and TRBJ2-3; weak D call: TRBD2 (5 bases). This CDR3 reads CASSPEARLTDTQYF. CDR3 DNA sequence: TGCGCCAGCAGCCCGGAGGCTAGACTCACAGATACGCAGTATTTT.